This entry features one T cell receptor beta chain sequence. This entry comes from a study of beta chain features in type 1 diabetes. Trimming removed 5 bases at V and 10 bases at J, with 12 bases between. From germline, CDR1 is SEHNR and CDR2 FQNEAQ (reference sequence). The CDR3 runs 13 residues. Investigators reverse transcribed all isolated RNA, so they sequenced expressed TCRB transcripts. Profiling relied on immunoSEQ multiplex PCR, and the TCRdb table lists in-frame clones only, not all of them. The sample consists of around 44,000 clones, approximately 49% of them appearing once. This receptor was identified in a woman in her 30s in good health. Source material: stem cell memory CD4+ T cells from blood. This chain joins TRBV7-9 and TRBJ1-6; the D is unclear. The CDR3 protein is CASSTRTGSPLHF. Here the CDR3 DNA reads TGTGCCAGCAGCACCAGGACGGGGTCACCCCTCCACTTT.